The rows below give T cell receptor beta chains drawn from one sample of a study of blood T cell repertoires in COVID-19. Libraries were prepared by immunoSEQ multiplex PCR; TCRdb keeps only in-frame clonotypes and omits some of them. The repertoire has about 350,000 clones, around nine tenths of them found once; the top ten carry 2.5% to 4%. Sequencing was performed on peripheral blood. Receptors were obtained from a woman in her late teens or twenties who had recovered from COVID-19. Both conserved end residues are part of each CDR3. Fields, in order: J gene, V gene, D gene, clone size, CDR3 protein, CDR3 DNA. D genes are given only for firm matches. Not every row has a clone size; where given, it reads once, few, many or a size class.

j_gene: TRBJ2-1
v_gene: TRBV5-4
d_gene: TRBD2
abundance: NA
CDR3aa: CASSVGTSGRNEQFF
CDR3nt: TGTGCCAGCAGCGTGGGGACTAGCGGGAGGAATGAGCAGTTCTTC

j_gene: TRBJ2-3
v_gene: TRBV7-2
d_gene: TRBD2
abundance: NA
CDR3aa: CASSFRLAVDTQYF
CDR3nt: TGTGCCAGCAGCTTCCGACTAGCGGTGGATACGCAGTATTTT

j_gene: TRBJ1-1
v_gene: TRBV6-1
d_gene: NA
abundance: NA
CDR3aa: CASSETTRNGAFF
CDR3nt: TGTGCCAGCAGTGAGACTACCAGAAACGGGGCTTTCTTT

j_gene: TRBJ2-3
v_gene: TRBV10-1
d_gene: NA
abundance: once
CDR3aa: CASSESSGTSTDTQYF
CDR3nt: TGCGCCAGCAGTGAGTCGAGCGGAACAAGCACAGATACGCAGTATTTT

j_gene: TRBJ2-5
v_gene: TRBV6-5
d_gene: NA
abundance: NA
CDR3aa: CASTEPGAEETQYF
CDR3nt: TGTGCCAGCACCGAGCCGGGAGCGGAAGAGACCCAGTACTTC

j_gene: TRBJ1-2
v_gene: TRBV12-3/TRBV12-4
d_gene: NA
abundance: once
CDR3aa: CASSRGISSGYTF
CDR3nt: TGTGCCAGCAGCCGAGGGATATCATCTGGCTACACCTTC

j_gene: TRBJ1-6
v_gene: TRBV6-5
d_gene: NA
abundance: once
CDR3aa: CASMGHNSPLHF
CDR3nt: TGTGCCTCCATGGGCCATAATTCACCCCTCCACTTT

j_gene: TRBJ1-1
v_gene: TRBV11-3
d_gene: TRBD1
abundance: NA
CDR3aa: CASSSRDRGTPEAFF
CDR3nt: TGTGCCAGCAGCTCTCGGGACAGAGGGACACCTGAAGCTTTCTTT

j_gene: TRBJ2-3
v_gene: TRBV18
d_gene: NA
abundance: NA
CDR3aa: CASSPLAATDTQYF
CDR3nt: TGTGCCAGCTCACCATTAGCGGCCACAGATACGCAGTATTTT

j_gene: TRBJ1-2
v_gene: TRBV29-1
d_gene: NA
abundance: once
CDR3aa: CSVEHSSGYTF
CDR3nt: TGCAGCGTTGAACACTCGAGTGGCTACACCTTC

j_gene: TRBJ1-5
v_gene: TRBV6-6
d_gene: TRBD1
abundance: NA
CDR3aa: CASSDPTGGNQPQHF
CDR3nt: TGTGCCAGCAGTGACCCCACAGGGGGCAATCAGCCCCAGCATTTT

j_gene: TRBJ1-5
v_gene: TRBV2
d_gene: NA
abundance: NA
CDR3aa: CASSEQGRNNQPQHF
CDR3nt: TGTGCCAGCAGTGAACAGGGTAGAAACAATCAGCCCCAGCATTTT

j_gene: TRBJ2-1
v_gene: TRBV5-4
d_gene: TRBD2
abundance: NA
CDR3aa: CASSLGTSGYNEQFF
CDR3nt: TGTGCCAGCAGCTTGGGGACTAGCGGCTACAATGAGCAGTTCTTC

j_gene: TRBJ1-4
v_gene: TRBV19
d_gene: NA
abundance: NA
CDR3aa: CAAGNEKLFF
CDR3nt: TGTGCCGCGGGGAATGAAAAACTGTTTTTT

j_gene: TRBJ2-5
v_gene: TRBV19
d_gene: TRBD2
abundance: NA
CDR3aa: CASSIPPLAGIQETQYF
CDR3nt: TGTGCCAGTAGTATTCCCCCACTAGCGGGGATCCAAGAGACCCAGTACTTC

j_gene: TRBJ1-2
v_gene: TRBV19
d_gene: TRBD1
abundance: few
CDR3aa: CASHGQGVYGYTF
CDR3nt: TGTGCCAGCCACGGACAGGGGGTCTATGGCTACACCTTC

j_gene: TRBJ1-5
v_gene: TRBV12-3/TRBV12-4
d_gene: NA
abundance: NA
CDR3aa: CASNSNSNQPQHF
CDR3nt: TGTGCCAGCAATTCTAATAGCAATCAGCCCCAGCATTTT

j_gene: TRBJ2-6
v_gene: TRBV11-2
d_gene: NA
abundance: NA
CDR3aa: CASSAKNSGANVLTF
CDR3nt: TGTGCCAGCAGCGCTAAGAACTCTGGGGCCAACGTCCTGACTTTC

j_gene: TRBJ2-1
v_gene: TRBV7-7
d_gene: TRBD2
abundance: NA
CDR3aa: CASSLGGSGINEQFF
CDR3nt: TGTGCCAGCAGCTTAGGCGGGAGCGGGATCAATGAGCAGTTCTTC

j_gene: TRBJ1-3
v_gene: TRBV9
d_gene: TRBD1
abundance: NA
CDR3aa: CASSVSQGERGNTIYF
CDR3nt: TGTGCCAGCAGCGTATCCCAGGGGGAAAGAGGAAACACCATATATTTT

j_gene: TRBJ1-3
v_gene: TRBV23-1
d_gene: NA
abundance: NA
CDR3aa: CASSHPDSLSSGNTIYF
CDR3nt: TGCGCCAGCAGTCACCCCGACTCGCTGAGCTCTGGAAACACCATATATTTT

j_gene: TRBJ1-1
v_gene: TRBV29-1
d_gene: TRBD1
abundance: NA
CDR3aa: CSVEVRGRNTEAFF
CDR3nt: TGCAGCGTTGAGGTCAGGGGGAGGAACACTGAAGCTTTCTTT

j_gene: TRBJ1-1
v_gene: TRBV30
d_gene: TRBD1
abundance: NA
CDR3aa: CAWRAGGDTEAFF
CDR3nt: TGTGCCTGGAGGGCAGGGGGAGACACTGAAGCTTTCTTT

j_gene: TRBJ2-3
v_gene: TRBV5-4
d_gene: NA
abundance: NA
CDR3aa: CASSLTGADTQYF
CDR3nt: TGTGCCAGCAGCTTAACGGGAGCGGATACGCAGTATTTT

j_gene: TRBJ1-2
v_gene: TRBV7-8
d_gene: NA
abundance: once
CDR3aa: CASSAKRLPRTQDSNYGYTF
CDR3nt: TGTGCCAGCAGCGCGAAGCGGCTACCTCGGACGCAAGATTCTAACTATGGCTACACCTTC

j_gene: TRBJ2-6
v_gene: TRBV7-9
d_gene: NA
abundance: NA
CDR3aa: CASSLGGPLSGANVLTF
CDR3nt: TGTGCCAGCAGCTTAGGGGGGCCTCTCTCTGGGGCCAACGTCCTGACTTTC

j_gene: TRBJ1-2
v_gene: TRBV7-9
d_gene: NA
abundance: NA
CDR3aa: CASSPIADSLHYGYTF
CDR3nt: TGTGCCAGCAGCCCGATCGCTGACAGCTTACACTATGGCTACACCTTC

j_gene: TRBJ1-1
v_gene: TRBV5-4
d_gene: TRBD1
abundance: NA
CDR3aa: CASSFPGQGRGFEAFF
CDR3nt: TGTGCCAGCAGCTTTCCGGGACAGGGGAGGGGGTTTGAAGCTTTCTTT

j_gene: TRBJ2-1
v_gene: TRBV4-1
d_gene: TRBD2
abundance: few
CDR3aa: CASSQFVLAGGPGYNEQFF
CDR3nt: TGCGCCAGCAGCCAATTCGTTCTAGCGGGAGGGCCAGGGTACAATGAGCAGTTCTTC

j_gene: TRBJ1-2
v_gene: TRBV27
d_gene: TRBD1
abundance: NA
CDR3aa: CASSSGTGRYTF
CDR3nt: TGTGCCAGCAGTTCCGGGACAGGGCGCTACACCTTC

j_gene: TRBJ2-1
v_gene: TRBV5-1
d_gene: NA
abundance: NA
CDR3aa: CASSLEGLADEQFF
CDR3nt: TGCGCCAGCAGCTTGGAAGGTCTAGCCGATGAGCAGTTCTTC

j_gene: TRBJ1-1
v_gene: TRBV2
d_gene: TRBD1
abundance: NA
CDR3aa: CASGERPTGATNTEAFF
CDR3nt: TGTGCCAGCGGTGAAAGGCCCACAGGGGCCACGAACACTGAAGCTTTCTTT

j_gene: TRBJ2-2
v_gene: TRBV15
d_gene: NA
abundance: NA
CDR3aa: CATSRVGAGSGELFF
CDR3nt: TGTGCCACCAGCAGAGTGGGGGCAGGGTCCGGGGAGCTGTTTTTT

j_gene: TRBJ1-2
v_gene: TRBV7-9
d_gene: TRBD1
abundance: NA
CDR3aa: CASSWGTGQRGYTF
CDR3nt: TGTGCCAGCAGCTGGGGGACAGGGCAGCGTGGCTACACCTTC

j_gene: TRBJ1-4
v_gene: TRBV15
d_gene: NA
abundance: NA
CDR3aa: CATSRDRTTNEKLFF
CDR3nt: TGTGCCACCAGCAGAGACAGGACAACTAATGAAAAACTGTTTTTT

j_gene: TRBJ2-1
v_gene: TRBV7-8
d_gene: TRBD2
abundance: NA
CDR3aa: CASSLAIAGPYNEQFF
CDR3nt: TGTGCCAGCAGCTTAGCCATAGCGGGGCCCTACAATGAGCAGTTCTTC

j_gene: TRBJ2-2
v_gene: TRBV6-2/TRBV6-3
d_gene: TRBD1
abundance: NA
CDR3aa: CASSTWGQKRTGELFF
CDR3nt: TGTGCCAGCAGTACCTGGGGACAGAAGAGGACCGGGGAGCTGTTTTTT

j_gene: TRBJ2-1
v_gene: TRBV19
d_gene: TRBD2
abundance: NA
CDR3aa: CASSPVWASGRAGEQFF
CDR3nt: TGTGCCAGTAGTCCGGTTTGGGCTAGCGGGAGGGCTGGTGAGCAGTTCTTC

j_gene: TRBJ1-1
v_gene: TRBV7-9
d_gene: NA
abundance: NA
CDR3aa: CASSSQGGTEAFF
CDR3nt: TGTGCCAGCAGCTCTCAGGGAGGGACTGAAGCTTTCTTT

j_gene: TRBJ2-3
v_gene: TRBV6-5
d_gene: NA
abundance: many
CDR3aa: CASSYGQLGGTDTQYF
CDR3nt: TGTGCCAGCAGTTACGGTCAGCTAGGCGGCACAGATACGCAGTATTTT

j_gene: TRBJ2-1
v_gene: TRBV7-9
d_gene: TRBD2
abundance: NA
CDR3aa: CASSLIGTSAYNEQFF
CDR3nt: TGTGCCAGCAGCTTAATCGGGACTAGCGCCTACAATGAGCAGTTCTTC

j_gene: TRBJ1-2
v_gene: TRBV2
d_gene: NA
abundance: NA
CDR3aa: CASEAGPRDGYTF
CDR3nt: TGTGCCAGCGAGGCGGGGCCGAGGGATGGCTACACCTTC

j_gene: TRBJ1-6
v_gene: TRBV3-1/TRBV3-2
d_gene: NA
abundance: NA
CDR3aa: CASSPSNSPLHF
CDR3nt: TGTGCCAGCAGCCCCAGTAATTCACCCCTCCACTTT

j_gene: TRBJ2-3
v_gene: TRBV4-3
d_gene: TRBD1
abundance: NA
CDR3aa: CASSSDTGQGTDTQYF
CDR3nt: TGCGCCAGCAGCTCCGACACAGGACAGGGAACAGATACGCAGTATTTT

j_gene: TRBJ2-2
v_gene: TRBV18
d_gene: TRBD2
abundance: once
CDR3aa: CASSRSGKKGTGELFF
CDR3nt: TGTGCCAGCTCACGTAGCGGGAAAAAGGGCACCGGGGAGCTGTTTTTT

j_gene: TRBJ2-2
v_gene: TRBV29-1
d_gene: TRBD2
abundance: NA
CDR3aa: CSVVGMVASGTGELFF
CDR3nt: TGCAGCGTTGTGGGTATGGTGGCTAGCGGTACCGGGGAGCTGTTTTTT

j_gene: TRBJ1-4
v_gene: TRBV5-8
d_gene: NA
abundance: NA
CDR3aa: CASTFPRGKLFF
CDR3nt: TGTGCCAGCACATTTCCTCGGGGAAAACTGTTTTTT

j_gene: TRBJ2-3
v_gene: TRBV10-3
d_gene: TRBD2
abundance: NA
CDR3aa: CAIGSGGPTDTQYF
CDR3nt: TGTGCCATCGGGTCGGGAGGGCCGACAGATACGCAGTATTTT

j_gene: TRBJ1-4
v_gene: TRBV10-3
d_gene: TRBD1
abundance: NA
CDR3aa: CAISESIQGVSNEKLFF
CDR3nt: TGTGCCATCAGTGAGTCGATCCAGGGGGTTAGTAATGAAAAACTGTTTTTT

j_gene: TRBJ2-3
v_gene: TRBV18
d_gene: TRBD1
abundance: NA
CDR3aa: CASSPERDRAPDTQYF
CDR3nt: TGTGCCAGCTCACCAGAACGGGACAGGGCTCCAGATACGCAGTATTTT

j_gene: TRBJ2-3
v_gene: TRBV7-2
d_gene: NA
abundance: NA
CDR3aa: CASSLRQSGDTQYF
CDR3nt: TGTGCCAGCAGCTTAAGGCAATCAGGGGATACGCAGTATTTT

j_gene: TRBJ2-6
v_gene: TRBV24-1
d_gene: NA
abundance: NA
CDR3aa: CATSATGANVLTF
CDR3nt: TGTGCCACCAGTGCAACTGGGGCCAACGTCCTGACTTTC

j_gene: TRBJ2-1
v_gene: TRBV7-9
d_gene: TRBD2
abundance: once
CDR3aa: CASSLVKGLAGGEFF
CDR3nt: TGTGCCAGCAGCTTAGTAAAGGGACTAGCGGGAGGGGAGTTCTTC

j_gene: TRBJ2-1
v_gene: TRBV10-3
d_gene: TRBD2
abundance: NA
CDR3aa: CAISPPLADSRNEQFF
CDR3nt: TGTGCCATCAGCCCCCCCCTAGCGGACTCACGGAATGAGCAGTTCTTC

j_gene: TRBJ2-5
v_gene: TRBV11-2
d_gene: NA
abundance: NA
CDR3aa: CASRGVIQETQYF
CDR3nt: TGTGCCAGCAGGGGAGTCATCCAAGAGACCCAGTACTTC

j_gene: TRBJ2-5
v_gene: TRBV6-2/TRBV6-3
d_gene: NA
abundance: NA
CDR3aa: CASSYSRGETQYF
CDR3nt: TGTGCCAGCAGTTACTCGAGGGGGGAGACCCAGTACTTC

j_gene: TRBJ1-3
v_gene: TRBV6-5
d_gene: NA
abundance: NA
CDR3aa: CASSIGHNSGNTIYF
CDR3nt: TGTGCCAGCAGCATCGGACACAACTCTGGAAACACCATATATTTT

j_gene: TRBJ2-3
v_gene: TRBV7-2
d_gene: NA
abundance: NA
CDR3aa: CASSLAGGGTSTDTQYF
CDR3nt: TGTGCCAGCAGCTTAGCTGGAGGCGGGACTAGCACAGATACGCAGTATTTT

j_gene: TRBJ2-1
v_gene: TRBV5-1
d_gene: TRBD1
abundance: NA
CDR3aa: CASSSDRGLGFQFF
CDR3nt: TGCGCCAGCAGCTCGGACAGGGGGCTAGGTTTCCAGTTCTTC